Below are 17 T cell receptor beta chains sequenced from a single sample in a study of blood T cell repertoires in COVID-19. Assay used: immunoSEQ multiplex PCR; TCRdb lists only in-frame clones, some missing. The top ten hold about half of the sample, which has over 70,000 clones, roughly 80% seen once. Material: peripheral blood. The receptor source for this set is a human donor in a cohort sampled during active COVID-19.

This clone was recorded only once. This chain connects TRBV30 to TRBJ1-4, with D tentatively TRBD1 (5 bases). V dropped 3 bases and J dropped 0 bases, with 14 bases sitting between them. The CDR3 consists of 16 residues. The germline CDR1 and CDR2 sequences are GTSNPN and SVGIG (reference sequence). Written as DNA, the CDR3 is TGTGCCTGGAGATTAGGACACTCTGCAACTAATGAAAAACTGTTTTTT. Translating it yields CAWRLGHSATNEKLFF.

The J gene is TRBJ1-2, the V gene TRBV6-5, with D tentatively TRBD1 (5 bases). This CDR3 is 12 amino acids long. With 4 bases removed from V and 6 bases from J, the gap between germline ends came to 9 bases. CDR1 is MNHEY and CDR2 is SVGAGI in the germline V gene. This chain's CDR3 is CASSLGGDGYTF. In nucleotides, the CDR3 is TGTGCCAGCAGTTTGGGGGGAGATGGCTACACCTTC.

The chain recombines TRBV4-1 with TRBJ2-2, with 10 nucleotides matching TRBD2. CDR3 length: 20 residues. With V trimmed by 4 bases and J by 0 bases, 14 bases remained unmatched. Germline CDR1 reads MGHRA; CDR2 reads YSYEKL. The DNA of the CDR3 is TGCGCCAGCAGCCTTTATCCGGGACGAGCGGGAGGGGCGAACACCGGGGAGCTGTTTTTT. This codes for CASSLYPGRAGGANTGELFF.

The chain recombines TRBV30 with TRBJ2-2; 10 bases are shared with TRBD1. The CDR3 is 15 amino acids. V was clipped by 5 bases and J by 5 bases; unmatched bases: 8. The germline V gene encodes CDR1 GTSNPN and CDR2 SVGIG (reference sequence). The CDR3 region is CAWGGGTGVTGELFF. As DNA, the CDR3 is TGTGCCTGGGGGGGAGGGACAGGGGTTACCGGGGAGCTGTTTTTT.

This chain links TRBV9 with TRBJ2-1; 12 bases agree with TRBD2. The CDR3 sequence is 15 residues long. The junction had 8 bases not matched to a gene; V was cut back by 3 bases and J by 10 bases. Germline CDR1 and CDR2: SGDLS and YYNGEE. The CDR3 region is CASSARLAGEGEQFF. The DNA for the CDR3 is TGTGCCAGCAGCGCCAGACTAGCGGGAGAAGGGGAGCAGTTCTTC.

This chain's CDR3 is CAQQLGGSTDTQYF. CDR3 nucleotides: TGTGCCCAGCAGTTAGGCGGGAGCACAGATACGCAGTATTTT. The chain links TRBV2 to TRBJ2-3; weak D call: TRBD2 (5 bases). V was pared by 11 bases and J by 0 bases, with 15 bases between. There are 14 residues in the CDR3. Germline CDR1 is SNHLY and CDR2 is FYNNEI.

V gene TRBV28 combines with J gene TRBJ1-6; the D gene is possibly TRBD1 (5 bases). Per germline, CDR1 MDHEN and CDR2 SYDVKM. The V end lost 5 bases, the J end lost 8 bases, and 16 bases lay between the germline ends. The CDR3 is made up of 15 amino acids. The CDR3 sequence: CASSKTGGYDSPLHF. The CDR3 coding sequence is TGTGCCAGCAGTAAGACGGGGGGATATGATTCACCCCTCCACTTT.

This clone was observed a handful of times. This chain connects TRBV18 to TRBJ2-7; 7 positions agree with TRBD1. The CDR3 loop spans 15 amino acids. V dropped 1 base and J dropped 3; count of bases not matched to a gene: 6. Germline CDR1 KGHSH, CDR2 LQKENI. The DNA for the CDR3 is TGTGCCAGCTCACCACGACAGGGTGTTGGCTACGAGCAGTACTTC. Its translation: CASSPRQGVGYEQYF.

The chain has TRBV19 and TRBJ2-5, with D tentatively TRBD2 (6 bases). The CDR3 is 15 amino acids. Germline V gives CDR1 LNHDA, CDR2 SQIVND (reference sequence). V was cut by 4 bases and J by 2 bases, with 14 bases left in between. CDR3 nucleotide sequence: TGTGCCAGTAGTAATGGGGGAGGTGGGCAAGAGACCCAGTACTTC. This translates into CASSNGGGGQETQYF.

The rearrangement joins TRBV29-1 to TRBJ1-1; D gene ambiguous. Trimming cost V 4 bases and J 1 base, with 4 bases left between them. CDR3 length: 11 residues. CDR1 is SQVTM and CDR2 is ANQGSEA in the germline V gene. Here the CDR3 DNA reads TGCAGCGTTGCACAGAACACTGAAGCTTTCTTT. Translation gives CSVAQNTEAFF.

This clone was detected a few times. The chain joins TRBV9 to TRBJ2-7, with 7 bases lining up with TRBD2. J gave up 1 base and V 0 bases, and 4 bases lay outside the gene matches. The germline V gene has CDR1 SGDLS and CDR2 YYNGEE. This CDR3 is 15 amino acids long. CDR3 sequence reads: CASSVVASGSYEQYF. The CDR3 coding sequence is TGTGCCAGCAGCGTAGTGGCTAGCGGTTCCTACGAGCAGTACTTC.

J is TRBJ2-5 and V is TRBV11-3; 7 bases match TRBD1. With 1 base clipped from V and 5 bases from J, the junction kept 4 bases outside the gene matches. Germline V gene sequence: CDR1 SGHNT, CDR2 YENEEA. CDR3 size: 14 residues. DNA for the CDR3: TGTGCCAGCAGCTTAGGACAGGGATGGGAGACCCAGTACTTC. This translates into CASSLGQGWETQYF.

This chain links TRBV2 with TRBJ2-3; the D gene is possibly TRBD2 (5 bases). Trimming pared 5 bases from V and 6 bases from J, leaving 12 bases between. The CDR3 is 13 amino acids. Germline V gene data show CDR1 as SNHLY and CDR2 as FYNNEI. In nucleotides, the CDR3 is TGTGCCAGCAGTTCGTCCGGGATGGATACGCAGTATTTT. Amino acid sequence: CASSSSGMDTQYF.

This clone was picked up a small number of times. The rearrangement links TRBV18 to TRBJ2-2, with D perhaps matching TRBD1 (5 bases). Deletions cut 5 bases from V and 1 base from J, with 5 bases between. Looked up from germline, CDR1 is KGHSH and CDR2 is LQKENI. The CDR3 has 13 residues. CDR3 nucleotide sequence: TGTGCCAGCTCAGGACAGAACACCGGGGAGCTGTTTTTT. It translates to CASSGQNTGELFF.

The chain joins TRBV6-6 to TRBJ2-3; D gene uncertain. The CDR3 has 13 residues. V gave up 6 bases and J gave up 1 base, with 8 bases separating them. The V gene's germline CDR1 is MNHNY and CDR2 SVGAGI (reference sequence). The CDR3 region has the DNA TGTGCCAGCAGGGGCGCCGGCACAGATACGCAGTATTTT. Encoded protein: CASRGAGTDTQYF.

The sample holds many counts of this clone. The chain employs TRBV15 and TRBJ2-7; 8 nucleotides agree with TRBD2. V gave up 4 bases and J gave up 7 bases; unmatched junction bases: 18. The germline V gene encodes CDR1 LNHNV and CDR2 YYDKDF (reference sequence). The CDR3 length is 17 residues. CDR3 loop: CATSKQRGLASLREQYF. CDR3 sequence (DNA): TGTGCCACCAGCAAGCAAAGAGGACTAGCTTCCCTGCGGGAGCAGTACTTC.

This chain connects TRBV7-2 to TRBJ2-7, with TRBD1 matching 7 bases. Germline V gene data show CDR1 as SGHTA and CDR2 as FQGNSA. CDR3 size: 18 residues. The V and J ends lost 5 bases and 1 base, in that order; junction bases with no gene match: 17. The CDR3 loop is CASSPTTPRDSRSYEQYF. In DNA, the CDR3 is TGTGCCAGCAGCCCGACCACTCCCCGGGACAGTCGTTCCTACGAGCAGTACTTC.